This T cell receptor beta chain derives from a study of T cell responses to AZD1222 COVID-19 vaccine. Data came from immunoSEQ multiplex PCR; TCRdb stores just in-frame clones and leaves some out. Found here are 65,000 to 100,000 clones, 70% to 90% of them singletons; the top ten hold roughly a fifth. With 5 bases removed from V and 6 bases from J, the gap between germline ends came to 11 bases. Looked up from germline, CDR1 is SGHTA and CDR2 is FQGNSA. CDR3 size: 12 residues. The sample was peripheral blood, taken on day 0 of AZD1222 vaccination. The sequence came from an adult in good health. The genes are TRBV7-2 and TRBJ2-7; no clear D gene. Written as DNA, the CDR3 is TGTGCCAGCAGCAGGCCCTCCGGCGAGCAGTACTTC. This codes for CASSRPSGEQYF.